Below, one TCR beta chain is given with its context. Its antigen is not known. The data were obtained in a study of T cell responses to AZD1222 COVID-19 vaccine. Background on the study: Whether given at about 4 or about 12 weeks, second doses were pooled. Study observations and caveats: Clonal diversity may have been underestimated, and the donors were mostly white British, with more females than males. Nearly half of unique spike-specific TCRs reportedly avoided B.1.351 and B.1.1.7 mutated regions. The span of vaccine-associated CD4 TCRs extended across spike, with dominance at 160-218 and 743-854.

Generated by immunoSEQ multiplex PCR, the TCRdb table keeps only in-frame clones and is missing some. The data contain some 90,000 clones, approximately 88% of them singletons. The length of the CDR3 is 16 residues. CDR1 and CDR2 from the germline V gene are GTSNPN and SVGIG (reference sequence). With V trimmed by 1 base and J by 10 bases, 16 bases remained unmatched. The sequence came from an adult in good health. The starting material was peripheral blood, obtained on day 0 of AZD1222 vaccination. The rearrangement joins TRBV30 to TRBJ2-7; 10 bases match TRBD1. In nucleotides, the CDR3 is TGTGCCTGGAGTGGCCCCCTCCGGGACAGGGGACCACCCCAGTACTTC. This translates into CAWSGPLRDRGPPQYF.